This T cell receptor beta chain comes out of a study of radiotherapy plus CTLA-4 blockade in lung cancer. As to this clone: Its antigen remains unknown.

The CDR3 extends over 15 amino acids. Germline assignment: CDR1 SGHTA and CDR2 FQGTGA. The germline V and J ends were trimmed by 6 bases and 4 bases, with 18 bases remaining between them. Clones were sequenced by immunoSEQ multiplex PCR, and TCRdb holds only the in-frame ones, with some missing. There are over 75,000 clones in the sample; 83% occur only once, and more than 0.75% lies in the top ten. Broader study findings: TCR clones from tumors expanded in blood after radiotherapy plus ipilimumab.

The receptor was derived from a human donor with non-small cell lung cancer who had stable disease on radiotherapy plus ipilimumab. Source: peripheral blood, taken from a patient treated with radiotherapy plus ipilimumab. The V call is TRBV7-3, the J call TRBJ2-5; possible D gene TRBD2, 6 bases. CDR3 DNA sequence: TGTGCCAGCAGTCCCGGAGGCGCGGGACGAGAGACCCAGTACTTC. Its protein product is CASSPGGAGRETQYF.